Below, 30 T cell receptor beta chains from the same sample are listed, as sequenced in a study of blood T cell repertoires in COVID-19. Produced via immunoSEQ multiplex PCR; TCRdb's table is partial and in-frame only. Of tens of thousands of clones listed, 89% are singletons. Sample: peripheral blood. The receptors stem from a woman aged 60 to 75 with COVID-19, enrolled during active disease.

The chain carries TRBV18 and TRBJ1-2, with 9 positions matching TRBD1. In germline, CDR1 is KGHSH, CDR2 LQKENI. The CDR3 spans 15 residues. Trimming took 6 bases from V and 8 from J; bases not matched to a gene: 13. The CDR3 bases are TGTGCCAGCTCGCCCGGGACAGGGCTGACTAGGGGCTACACCTTC. Its translation: CASSPGTGLTRGYTF. Together with reference TRBV18 and TRBJ1-2, the CDR3 gives the full variable domain: NAGVMQNPRHLVRRRGQEARLRCSPMKGHSHVYWYRQLPEEGLKFMVYLQKENIIDESGMPKERFSAEFPKEGPSILRIQQVVRGDSAAYFCASSPGTGLTRGYTFGSGTRLTVV.

The rearrangement uses TRBV5-1 and TRBJ1-2; D remains ambiguous. With 5 bases removed from V and 5 bases from J, the gap between germline ends came to 13 bases. This CDR3 spans 13 amino acids. The germline gives CDR1 SGHRS, CDR2 YFSETQ. As DNA, the CDR3 is TGCGCCAGCAGTCTGGGGTCGGGGTATGGCTACACCTTC. It is translated as CASSLGSGYGYTF.

J is TRBJ1-5 and V is TRBV6-1, with D possibly matching TRBD1 (6 bases). V was pared by 5 bases and J by 5 bases, with 13 bases between. CDR1 is MNHNS, CDR2 SASEGT, per germline. The CDR3 length is 14 residues. Here the CDR3 DNA reads TGTGCCAGCAGTACAGCAGGGGAGCATCAGCCCCAGCATTTT. Translating it yields CASSTAGEHQPQHF.

The genes are TRBV13 and TRBJ1-5; D is undetermined. V lost 3 bases and J lost 4, with 13 bases in between. From germline, CDR1 is PRHDT and CDR2 FYEKMQ (reference sequence). CDR3 length equals 15 residues. The CDR3 here is CASSLGSRTNQPQHF. The CDR3 bases are TGTGCCAGCAGCTTGGGGAGCCGTACTAATCAGCCCCAGCATTTT. The full variable domain, completed using reference TRBV13 and TRBJ1-5, is AAGVIQSPRHLIKEKRETATLKCYPIPRHDTVYWYQQGPGQDPQFLISFYEKMQSDKGSIPDRFSAQQFSDYHSELNMSSLELGDSALYFCASSLGSRTNQPQHFGDGTRLSIL.

The chain uses TRBV19 and TRBJ2-7, with 7 nucleotides matching TRBD1. Trimming cost V 6 bases and J 1 base; bases outside gene matches: 6. Germline CDR1 LNHDA, CDR2 SQIVND (reference sequence). CDR3 length equals 14 residues. The CDR3 is CASSPTGLSYEQYF. The CDR3 bases are TGTGCCAGTAGCCCGACAGGGCTATCCTACGAGCAGTACTTC.

The table lists this clone with a count of one. The J gene is TRBJ1-1, the V gene TRBV27; a weak D match, TRBD1 (6 bases). Germline lookup yields CDR1 MNHEY and CDR2 SMNVEV (reference sequence). V was trimmed by 6 bases and J by 4 bases, leaving 15 bases between them. This CDR3 region has 14 residues. As DNA, the CDR3 is TGTGCCAGCAGGGCTTTTCTGGACAGCACTGAAGCTTTCTTT. Its protein product is CASRAFLDSTEAFF.

This clone has only one observation. The V and J genes are TRBV18 and TRBJ1-2, with 8 bases that match TRBD1. The CDR3 totals 13 residues. Germline V CDR1 and CDR2: KGHSH, LQKENI. V lost 4 bases to trimming and J lost 8 bases; unmatched junction nucleotides: 6. The CDR3 DNA reads TGTGCCAGCTCACGGGACAGGCTTCCCGGCTACACCTTC. As protein: CASSRDRLPGYTF.

This clone appeared a few times. The chain couples TRBV9 to TRBJ2-1; 9 nucleotides line up with TRBD2. Looked up from germline, CDR1 is SGDLS and CDR2 is YYNGEE. V gave up 7 bases and J gave up 0 bases; unmatched junction bases: 5. CDR3 length: 15 residues. The CDR3: CASGGLASSYNEQFF. The DNA of the CDR3 is TGTGCCAGCGGAGGACTAGCGAGCTCCTACAATGAGCAGTTCTTC.

The CDR3 loop is CATSRGGQGARTDTQYF. The CDR3 nucleotides read TGTGCCACCAGCAGAGGGGGGCAGGGGGCCCGCACAGATACGCAGTATTTT. This chain joins TRBV15 and TRBJ2-3; 8 bases match TRBD1. The CDR3 totals 17 residues. V dropped 1 base and J dropped 1; count of bases not matched to a gene: 7. Germline loops: CDR1 LNHNV, CDR2 YYDKDF (reference sequence). The full variable domain, completed using reference TRBV15 and TRBJ2-3, is DAMVIQNPRYQVTQFGKPVTLSCSQTLNHNVMYWYQQKSSQAPKLLFHYYDKDFNNEADTPDNFQSRRPNTSFCFLDIRSPGLGDTAMYLCATSRGGQGARTDTQYFGPGTRLTVL.

The J gene is TRBJ1-5, the V gene TRBV7-8; unclear D gene. Trimming cost V 5 bases and J 2 bases, with 19 bases left between them. Germline V lookup: CDR1 SGHVS, CDR2 FQNEAQ. The CDR3 loop spans 17 amino acids. The CDR3 spells CASSPPRIGNRNQPQHF. The CDR3 DNA follows: TGTGCCAGCAGCCCCCCGCGGATCGGGAATCGCAATCAGCCCCAGCATTTT. Using reference TRBV7-8 and TRBJ1-5 for the parts outside the CDR3, the full variable domain is GAGVSQSPRYKVAKRGQDVALRCDPISGHVSLFWYQQALGQGPEFLTYFQNEAQLDKSGLPSDRFFAERPEGSVSTLKIQRTQQEDSAVYLCASSPPRIGNRNQPQHFGDGTRLSIL.

Here the CDR3 DNA reads TGCGCCAGCAGCCACCGAGGGCAAGCAACTAATGAAAAACTGTTTTTT. This codes for CASSHRGQATNEKLFF. The V call is TRBV4-1, the J call TRBJ1-4; unclear D gene. The V end was cut by 3 bases, the J end by 0 bases, with 11 bases between. Germline values: CDR1 MGHRA, CDR2 YSYEKL. There are 16 residues in the CDR3.

V is TRBV2 and J is TRBJ2-3; 11 nucleotides line up with TRBD1. Losses at the gene ends were 4 bases for V and 2 bases for J; bases not matched to a gene: 5. This CDR3 is 16 amino acids long. The germline V gene has CDR1 SNHLY and CDR2 FYNNEI. The DNA of the CDR3 is TGTGCCAGCAGTGTGGGGACAGGGGGATTCACAGATACGCAGTATTTT. It yields the protein CASSVGTGGFTDTQYF.

The chain uses TRBV3-1 (or the pseudogene TRBV3-2) and TRBJ1-4; D unclear. Between the trimmed V and J ends, which lost 4 bases and 6 bases, there was a span of 15 bases. The CDR3 is made up of 15 amino acids. The germline V gene has CDR1 LGHDT and CDR2 YNNKEL (reference sequence). CDR3 coding DNA: TGTGCCAGCAGCCCCCTCGGCCGGGTTGATGAAAAACTGTTTTTT. Its protein is CASSPLGRVDEKLFF.

The chain employs TRBV19 and TRBJ2-5; D might be TRBD1 (6 bases). Per the germline V gene, CDR1 is LNHDA and CDR2 is SQIVND (reference sequence). The germline V and J ends were trimmed by 5 bases and 1 base, with 14 bases remaining between them. The CDR3 extends over 15 amino acids. CDR3 nucleotides: TGTGCCAGTAGTTCGCAGGGGTTACCCCAAGAGACCCAGTACTTC. Translating gives CASSSQGLPQETQYF.

The V call is TRBV3-1 (or the pseudogene TRBV3-2), the J call TRBJ1-6; D not resolved. V was trimmed by 0 bases and J by 5 bases, leaving 5 bases between them. The CDR3 loop spans 14 amino acids. Germline V gene lookup returns CDR1 LGHDT and CDR2 YNNKEL (reference sequence). The CDR3 is CASSQEFDNSPLHF. In DNA, the CDR3 is TGTGCCAGCAGCCAAGAATTCGATAATTCACCCCTCCACTTT.

The chain combines TRBV29-1 with TRBJ1-2, with D possibly being TRBD1 (6 bases). Germline CDR1 is SQVTM and CDR2 is ANQGSEA. V was cut by 5 bases and J by 7 bases, with 17 bases left in between. The CDR3 sequence is 13 residues long. CDR3 protein: CSVHLQGSRGYTF. Written as DNA, the CDR3 is TGCAGCGTTCACTTACAGGGTAGCCGTGGCTACACCTTC. Variable domain in full (rest from reference TRBV29-1 and TRBJ1-2): SAVISQKPSRDICQRGTSLTIQCQVDSQVTMMFWYRQQPGQSLTLIATANQGSEATYESGFVIDKFPISRPNLTFSTLTVSNMSPEDSSIYLCSVHLQGSRGYTFGSGTRLTVV.

The chain has TRBV12-5 and TRBJ2-7; D gene uncertain. The V end was cut by 2 bases, the J end by 4 bases, with 12 bases between. CDR1 and CDR2 from the germline V gene are LGHNT and FRNRAP. This CDR3 comprises 14 residues. Here the CDR3 DNA reads TGTGCTAGTGGTTTGAACGCAGGCAGGTACGAGCAGTACTTC. The encoded protein is CASGLNAGRYEQYF.

The chain has TRBV5-4 and TRBJ2-3; tentative D call: TRBD2 (5 bases). The germline V and J ends were trimmed by 2 bases and 2 bases, with 9 bases remaining between them. The CDR3 spans 14 residues. The germline CDR1 and CDR2 sequences are SGHNT and YYREEE (reference sequence). For the CDR3, the DNA is TGTGCCAGCAGCTTTGAGGGAGACACAGATACGCAGTATTTT. This translates into CASSFEGDTDTQYF.

This clone was recorded only once. This chain joins TRBV7-9 and TRBJ2-7; 8 bases line up with TRBD2. Unmatched junction bases numbered 3, after V lost 5 bases and J lost 3 bases. The CDR3 runs 13 residues. Looked up from germline, CDR1 is SEHNR and CDR2 is FQNEAQ (reference sequence). The CDR3 DNA is TGTGCCAGCAGCCCGGGGGGGTTCTACGAGCAGTACTTC. Translation gives CASSPGGFYEQYF.

This clone has a single count. J is TRBJ2-1 and V is TRBV7-2, with 8 bases matching TRBD1. The CDR3 runs to 16 residues. V was pared by 5 bases and J by 6 bases, with 12 bases of the junction left unmatched. Germline V lookup: CDR1 SGHTA, CDR2 FQGNSA. The CDR3 loop is CASSADRGLISNEQFF. The CDR3 DNA sequence: TGTGCCAGCAGCGCTGACAGGGGCTTAATCTCCAATGAGCAGTTCTTC.

This sequence joins TRBV3-1 (or the pseudogene TRBV3-2) and TRBJ1-2; no reliable D call. This CDR3 comprises 14 residues. V was shortened by 1 base and J by 4 bases, with 10 bases between the two germline ends. Germline V gene data show CDR1 as LGHDT and CDR2 as YNNKEL (reference sequence). CDR3 amino acids: CASSQGVQIYGYTF. In nucleotides, the CDR3 is TGTGCCAGCAGCCAAGGCGTCCAAATCTATGGCTACACCTTC.

The rearrangement uses TRBV30 and TRBJ1-5, with 10 positions matching TRBD1. The V gene's germline CDR1 is GTSNPN and CDR2 SVGIG (reference sequence). After removal of 6 bases from V and 6 bases from J, the junction contained 11 bases not matched to a gene. CDR3 length: 15 amino acids. The CDR3 sequence is CACERDRGFGQPQHF. The CDR3, as DNA: TGTGCCTGTGAGAGGGACAGGGGATTTGGTCAGCCCCAGCATTTT.

The V call is TRBV21-1, the J call TRBJ1-5; the D call in the table, TRBD1, was not verified against the DNA. TRBV21-1 is annotated as a pseudogene. CDR3 length equals 16 residues. The CDR3 nucleotides read TGTGCCAGCAGCGTCCCGGGACAGACCTACAATCAGCCCCAGCATTTT. Protein product: CASSVPGQTYNQPQHF.

This clone was seen a single time. The chain links TRBV10-3 to TRBJ1-1, with 10 bases identical to TRBD1. V lost 6 bases and J lost 4; bases outside the gene matches: 8. This CDR3 has 15 residues. Germline V gene lookup returns CDR1 ENHRY and CDR2 SYGVKD. The CDR3 region is CAIRRQGQGSTEAFF. CDR3 nucleotide sequence: TGTGCCATCAGGCGTCAGGGACAGGGGTCCACTGAAGCTTTCTTT.

The genes are TRBV24-1 and TRBJ2-1, with D perhaps TRBD2 (6 bases). The CDR3 extends over 15 amino acids. V dropped 4 bases and J dropped 4 bases, with 13 bases sitting between them. Germline loops: CDR1 KGHDR, CDR2 SFDVKD. The CDR3 spells CATSETGLPYNEQFF. In DNA, the CDR3 is TGTGCCACCAGTGAGACGGGACTTCCATACAATGAGCAGTTCTTC.

V gene TRBV27 combines with J gene TRBJ2-7; D might be TRBD2 (5 bases). This CDR3 is 14 amino acids long. Germline-derived CDR1 and CDR2 are MNHEY and SMNVEV (reference sequence). V was pared by 5 bases and J by 2 bases, with 13 bases between. DNA of the CDR3: TGTGCCAGCAGTATAACAGAGGGAACCTACGAGCAGTACTTC. Protein: CASSITEGTYEQYF.

The V gene is TRBV2, the J gene TRBJ2-1, with D perhaps TRBD2 (6 bases). Looked up from germline, CDR1 is SNHLY and CDR2 is FYNNEI. The CDR3 length is 14 residues. V lost 7 bases and J lost 1, with 11 bases in between. CDR3 in DNA: TGTGCCAGCAATGCGGGAACTTCCTACAATGAGCAGTTCTTC. Its translation is CASNAGTSYNEQFF.

V is TRBV4-1 and J is TRBJ1-2, with no clear D. V lost 6 bases to trimming and J lost 6 bases, with 17 bases between them. CDR1 and CDR2 (germline): MGHRA, YSYEKL. CDR3 length: 14 amino acids. The CDR3 reads CASSTNAGRHGYTF. CDR3 sequence (DNA): TGCGCCAGCAGTACCAACGCGGGCAGGCATGGCTACACCTTC.

The CDR3 protein is CATSDWASGTGELFF. In DNA form, the CDR3 reads TGTGCCACCAGTGATTGGGCTAGCGGTACCGGGGAGCTGTTTTTT. The chain is built from TRBV24-1 and TRBJ2-2; 7 nucleotides line up with TRBD2. Germline V gene data show CDR1 as KGHDR and CDR2 as SFDVKD. The V and J ends lost 2 bases and 5 bases, in that order; junction bases with no gene match: 4. The CDR3 has 15 residues.

This rearrangement joins TRBV6-6 to TRBJ1-5; D is unresolved. Germline CDR1 MNHNY, CDR2 SVGAGI (reference sequence). Trimming shortened V by 8 bases and J by 7 bases, and 15 bases separated the two germline ends. The CDR3 covers 13 residues. This CDR3 reads CASGWGDVQPQHF. The CDR3 DNA reads as TGTGCCAGCGGATGGGGAGACGTGCAGCCCCAGCATTTT.